One sample yielded the 13 T cell receptor beta chains listed below, sequenced in a study of cytotoxic CD8 clonotypes in ibrutinib-treated CLL. Sequenced by immunoSEQ multiplex PCR; TCRdb stores in-frame clones only, minus some. The sample holds more than 200,000 clones, 79% seen once. Specimen: PBMCs, collected after 12 months of ibrutinib treatment. Source of these receptors: a human donor with chronic lymphocytic leukemia.

The gene calls are TRBV5-1 and TRBJ2-5, with D perhaps matching TRBD2 (5 bases). Per germline, CDR1 SGHRS and CDR2 YFSETQ. V was shortened by 0 bases and J by 0 bases, with 15 bases between the two germline ends. The CDR3 runs to 17 residues. The CDR3 sequence: CASSLGASSGDQETQYF. The CDR3 nucleotides read TGCGCCAGCAGCTTGGGTGCTAGCTCGGGCGACCAAGAGACCCAGTACTTC.

The rearrangement links TRBV5-4 to TRBJ2-2; D remains ambiguous. The V end lost 9 bases, the J end lost 4 bases, and 13 bases lay between the germline ends. CDR3 length equals 13 residues. CDR1 SGHNT and CDR2 YYREEE come from the germline V gene (reference sequence). CDR3 sequence (DNA): TGTGCCATACTTCTAGAGTCCACCGGGGAGCTGTTTTTT. It encodes CAILLESTGELFF.

The chain joins TRBV13 to TRBJ2-5, with TRBD2 identical over 7 bases. This CDR3 has 15 residues. The germline V gene has CDR1 PRHDT and CDR2 FYEKMQ (reference sequence). V lost 4 bases to trimming and J lost 2 bases; unmatched junction nucleotides: 7. The CDR3 coding sequence is TGTGCCAGCAGCTCCGGGGGGATCGGACAAGAGACCCAGTACTTC. Protein: CASSSGGIGQETQYF.

In regard to this clone: One end of the junction is discordant with germline, which a read error may explain. J is TRBJ2-7 and V is TRBV5-1; 11 nucleotides line up with TRBD1. From germline, CDR1 is SGHRS and CDR2 YFSETQ. The CDR3 runs 14 residues. The DNA of the CDR3 is TGCGCCAGCAGCCGGACAGGGGGCTCCCACGAGCAGTACTTC. This sequence encodes CASSRTGGSHEQYF.

The table lists this clone with a count of one. The chain couples TRBV29-1 to TRBJ2-3; 8 bases are shared with TRBD1. CDR3 length equals 19 residues. The V gene end was trimmed by 3 bases and the J gene end by 0 bases; junction bases not matched to a gene: 17. Looked up from germline, CDR1 is SQVTM and CDR2 is ANQGSEA. CDR3 DNA sequence: TGCAGCGTTGATCAGGGGGCCGCCGAGAGTTTTTCTAGCACAGATACGCAGTATTTT. Translating it yields CSVDQGAAESFSSTDTQYF.

The rearrangement joins TRBV29-1 to TRBJ2-7, with a weak D call TRBD1 (6 bases). CDR1 is SQVTM and CDR2 is ANQGSEA in the germline V gene. Trimming took off 4 bases at V and 6 bases at J, with 16 bases between the two ends. The CDR3 sequence is 13 residues long. The CDR3 DNA follows: TGCAGCGTTGTAGTCATCTTGGGGGCCGAGCAGTACTTC. Translated, it gives CSVVVILGAEQYF.

The chain links TRBV5-4 to TRBJ2-1; 7 positions agree with TRBD2. The germline V gene encodes CDR1 SGHNT and CDR2 YYREEE (reference sequence). The trim removed 7 bases at V and 5 bases at J, leaving 15 bases unmatched. This CDR3 has 16 residues. The chain's CDR3 is CASGKRGGSPNNEQFF. CDR3 bases: TGTGCCAGCGGAAAACGGGGCGGGAGTCCCAACAATGAGCAGTTCTTC.

Many counts were recorded for this clone. The chain has TRBV7-9 and TRBJ2-3; D ambiguous. V was shortened by 7 bases and J by 8 bases, with 16 bases between the two germline ends. This CDR3 has 13 residues. Per the germline V gene, CDR1 is SEHNR and CDR2 is FQNEAQ (reference sequence). CDR3 residues: CASNTAAVGTQYF. CDR3 in DNA: TGTGCCAGCAATACGGCGGCCGTCGGTACGCAGTATTTT.

The chain joins TRBV19 to TRBJ1-4; D remains ambiguous. The CDR3 spans 15 residues. V lost 3 bases, J lost 2 bases, and 10 bases lay in between. CDR1 LNHDA and CDR2 SQIVND come from the germline V gene (reference sequence). The CDR3 here is CASSMTFGTNEKLFF. The CDR3 nucleotides are TGTGCCAGTAGTATGACGTTTGGGACTAATGAAAAACTGTTTTTT.

The count of this clone is one. This sequence joins TRBV9 and TRBJ2-1; tentative D call: TRBD1 (6 bases). The CDR3 has 16 amino acids. From germline, CDR1 is SGDLS and CDR2 YYNGEE. V lost 0 bases to trimming and J lost 0 bases, with 10 bases between them. This CDR3 reads CASSVAGGSSYNEQFF. The CDR3 bases are TGTGCCAGCAGCGTAGCTGGGGGCAGCTCCTACAATGAGCAGTTCTTC.

V is TRBV10-1 and J is TRBJ2-1, with 11 bases aligning to TRBD2. The length of the CDR3 is 13 residues. Germline-derived CDR1 and CDR2 are WNHNN and SYGVQD (reference sequence). V lost 4 bases and J lost 11; bases outside the gene matches: 4. For the CDR3, the DNA is TGCGCCAGCAGTGGGGTAGCGGGGGGGCAGCAGTTCTTC. This codes for CASSGVAGGQQFF.

This clone was recorded only once. V is TRBV2 and J is TRBJ1-5, with a possible D match to TRBD1 (5 bases). The CDR3 consists of 15 residues. The V gene lost 5 bases and the J gene lost 2 bases, with 13 bases spanning the gap. CDR1 and CDR2 from the germline V gene are SNHLY and FYNNEI. CDR3 sequence reads: CASSRSGGGNQPQHF. CDR3 DNA: TGTGCCAGCAGTAGGTCGGGGGGGGGCAATCAGCCCCAGCATTTT.

This clone came up a few times. The chain employs TRBV13 and TRBJ2-7; D gene uncertain. CDR1 is PRHDT, CDR2 FYEKMQ, per germline (reference sequence). The CDR3 length is 13 residues. Trimming shortened V by 5 bases and J by 6 bases, and 14 bases separated the two germline ends. The CDR3 DNA reads as TGTGCCAGCAGCGCCGGTACCACGGTCGAGCAGTACTTC. As protein: CASSAGTTVEQYF.